These 2 T cell receptor beta chains were all obtained from the same sample, sequenced in a study of blood T cell repertoires in COVID-19. The repertoire was sequenced with immunoSEQ multiplex PCR; TCRdb's copy has only in-frame clones and lacks some. The sample lists 190,000 or so clones, about 87% occurring once. Sequenced material: peripheral blood. The receptors were gathered from a woman under 40 with acute or convalescent COVID-19.

This chain uses TRBV9 with TRBJ1-3; TRBD1 might be the D (5 bases). This CDR3 contains 13 residues. The germline V and J ends were trimmed by 0 bases and 10 bases, with 11 bases remaining between them. CDR1 SGDLS and CDR2 YYNGEE come from the germline V gene. CDR3 coding DNA: TGTGCCAGCAGCGTAGATGGGGGAGGGACCATATATTTT. This codes for CASSVDGGGTIYF. The whole variable domain, filled in from reference TRBV9 and TRBJ1-3, reads DSGVTQTPKHLITATGQRVTLRCSPRSGDLSVYWYQQSLDQGLQFLIQYYNGEERAKGNILERFSAQQFPDLHSELNLSSLELGDSALYFCASSVDGGGTIYFGEGSWLTVV.

The CDR3 region is CASSQDRGAFF. CDR3 bases: TGTGCCAGCAGCCAAGATCGGGGAGCTTTCTTT. The chain has TRBV3-1 (or the pseudogene TRBV3-2) and TRBJ1-1; D unresolved. Germline CDR1 reads LGHDT; CDR2 reads YNNKEL (reference sequence). Trimming took 0 bases from V and 10 from J, leaving 6 bases between them. This CDR3 has 11 residues.